The clone carrying this TCR beta chain was seen a few times. Its antigen is unidentified. CD45RO/CCR7/CD25/CD127/CD95/CD27 sorting isolated CD4+ naive, central memory, regulatory and stem cell-like memory cells. The authors obtained over 98% purity in all sorted populations. Germline lookup yields CDR1 SQVTM and CDR2 ANQGSEA. The CDR3 is made up of 15 amino acids. V gave up 4 bases and J gave up 3 bases, with 17 bases separating them. The data were obtained in a study of beta chain features in type 1 diabetes. Study conclusions and caveats: It was among patients, rather than healthy donors, that naive, central memory and Treg TCRB repertoires appeared more similar. TCRB CDR3s from Type 1 diabetes patients were moderately but significantly shorter in all four CD4+ subsets.

Of the isolated RNA, all was reverse transcribed, and so the sequenced material was expressed TCRB transcripts. The average output of naive, central memory and regulatory T cell samples was approximately 3.7 million reads. Profiled with immunoSEQ multiplex PCR; TCRdb holds only in-frame clones, not every one. This table has 600,000 to 700,000 clones, under 15% appearing once. This sequence was found in a man aged 18 to 30 with type 1 diabetes. V is TRBV29-1 and J is TRBJ2-3; D may be TRBD1 (5 bases). Sequenced sample: naive CD4+ T cells from blood. The CDR3 nucleotides read TGCAGCGTTGTCCCCCTCGCTGACAGTACAGATACGCAGTATTTT. It yields the protein CSVVPLADSTDTQYF.